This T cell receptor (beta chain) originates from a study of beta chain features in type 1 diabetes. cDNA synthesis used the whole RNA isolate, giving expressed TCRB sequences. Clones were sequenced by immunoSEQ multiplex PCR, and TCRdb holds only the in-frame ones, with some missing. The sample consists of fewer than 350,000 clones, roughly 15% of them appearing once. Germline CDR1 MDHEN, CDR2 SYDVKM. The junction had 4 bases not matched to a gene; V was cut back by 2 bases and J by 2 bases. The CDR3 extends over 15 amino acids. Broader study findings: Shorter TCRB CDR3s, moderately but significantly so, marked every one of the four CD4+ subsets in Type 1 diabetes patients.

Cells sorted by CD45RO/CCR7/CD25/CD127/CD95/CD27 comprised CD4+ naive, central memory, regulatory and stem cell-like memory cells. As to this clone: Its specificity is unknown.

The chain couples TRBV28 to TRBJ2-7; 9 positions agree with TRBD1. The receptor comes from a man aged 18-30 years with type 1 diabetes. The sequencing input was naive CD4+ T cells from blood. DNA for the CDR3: TGTGCCAGCAGTTTAACACAGGGGGCTCCCTACGAGCAGTACTTC. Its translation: CASSLTQGAPYEQYF. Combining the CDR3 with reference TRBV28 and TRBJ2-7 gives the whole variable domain DVKVTQSSRYLVKRTGEKVFLECVQDMDHENMFWYRQDPGLGLRLIYFSYDVKMKEKGDIPEGYSVSREKKERFSLILESASTNQTSMYLCASSLTQGAPYEQYFGPGTRLTVT.